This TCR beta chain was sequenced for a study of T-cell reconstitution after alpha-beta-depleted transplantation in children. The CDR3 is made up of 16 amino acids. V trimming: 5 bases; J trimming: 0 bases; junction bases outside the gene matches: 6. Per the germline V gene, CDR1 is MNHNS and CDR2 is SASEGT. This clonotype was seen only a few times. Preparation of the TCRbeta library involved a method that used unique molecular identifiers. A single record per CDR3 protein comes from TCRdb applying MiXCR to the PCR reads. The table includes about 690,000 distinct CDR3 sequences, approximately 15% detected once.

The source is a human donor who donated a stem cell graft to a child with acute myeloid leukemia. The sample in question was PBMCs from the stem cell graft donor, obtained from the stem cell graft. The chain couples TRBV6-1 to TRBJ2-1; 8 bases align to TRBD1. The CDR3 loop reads CASSPGGGSSYNEQFF. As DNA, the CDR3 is TGTGCCAGCAGTCCAGGGGGCGGCTCCTCCTACAATGAGCAGTTCTTC.